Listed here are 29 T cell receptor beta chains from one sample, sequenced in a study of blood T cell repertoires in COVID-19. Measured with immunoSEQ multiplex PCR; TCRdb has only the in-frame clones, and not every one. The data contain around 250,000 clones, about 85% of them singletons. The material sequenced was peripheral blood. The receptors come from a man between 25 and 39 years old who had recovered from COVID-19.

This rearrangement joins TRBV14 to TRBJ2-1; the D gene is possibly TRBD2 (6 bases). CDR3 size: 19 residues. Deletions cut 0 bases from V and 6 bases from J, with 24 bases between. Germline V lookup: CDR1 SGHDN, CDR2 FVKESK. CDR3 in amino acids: CASSQEEGPYVYEGNEQFF. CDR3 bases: TGTGCCAGCAGCCAAGAGGAGGGTCCATACGTATACGAGGGCAATGAGCAGTTCTTC.

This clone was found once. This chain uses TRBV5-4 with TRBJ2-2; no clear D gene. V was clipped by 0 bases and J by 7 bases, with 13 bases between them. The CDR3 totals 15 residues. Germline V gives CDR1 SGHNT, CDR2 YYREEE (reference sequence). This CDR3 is CASSLATAPGGELFF. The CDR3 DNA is TGTGCCAGCAGCTTGGCCACAGCCCCAGGCGGGGAGCTGTTTTTT.

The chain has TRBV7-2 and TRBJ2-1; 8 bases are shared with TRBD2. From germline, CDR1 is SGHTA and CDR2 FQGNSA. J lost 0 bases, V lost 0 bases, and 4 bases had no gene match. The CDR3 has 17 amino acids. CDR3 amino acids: CASSLASGGSSYNEQFF. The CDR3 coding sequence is TGTGCCAGCAGCTTAGCCTCGGGGGGGAGCTCCTACAATGAGCAGTTCTTC.

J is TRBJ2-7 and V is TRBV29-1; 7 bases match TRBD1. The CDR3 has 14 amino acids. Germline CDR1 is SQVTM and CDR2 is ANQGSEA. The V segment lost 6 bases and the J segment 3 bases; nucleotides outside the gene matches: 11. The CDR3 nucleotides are TGCAGCGTGGGTAGTCGGACAGGTAACTACGAGCAGTACTTC. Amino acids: CSVGSRTGNYEQYF.

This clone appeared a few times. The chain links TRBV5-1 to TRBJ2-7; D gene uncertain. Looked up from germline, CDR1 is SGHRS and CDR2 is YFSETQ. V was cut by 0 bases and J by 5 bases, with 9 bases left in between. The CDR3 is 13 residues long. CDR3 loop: CASSLVSNNEQYF. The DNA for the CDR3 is TGCGCCAGCAGCTTGGTATCCAACAACGAGCAGTACTTC.

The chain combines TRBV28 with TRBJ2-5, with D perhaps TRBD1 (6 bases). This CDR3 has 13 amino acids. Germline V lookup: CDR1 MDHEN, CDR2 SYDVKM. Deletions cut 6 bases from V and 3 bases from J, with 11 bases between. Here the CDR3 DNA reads TGTGCCAGCAGCCTAACAGGGAAAGAGACCCAGTACTTC. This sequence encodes CASSLTGKETQYF.

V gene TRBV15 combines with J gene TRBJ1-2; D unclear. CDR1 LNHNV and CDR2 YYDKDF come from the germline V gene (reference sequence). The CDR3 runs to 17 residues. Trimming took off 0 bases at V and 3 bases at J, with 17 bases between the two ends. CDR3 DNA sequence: TGTGCCACCAGCAGAGATTTAGTAGGCCAGGTACACTATGGCTACACCTTC. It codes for CATSRDLVGQVHYGYTF.

The CDR3: CASSYDRGEGYTF. The CDR3 region has the DNA TGCGCCAGCAGCTACGACAGGGGGGAGGGCTACACCTTC. This rearrangement joins TRBV4-1 to TRBJ1-2; 9 nucleotides match TRBD1. Losses at the gene ends were 5 bases for V and 8 bases for J; bases not matched to a gene: 6. Looked up from germline, CDR1 is MGHRA and CDR2 is YSYEKL. There are 13 residues in the CDR3.

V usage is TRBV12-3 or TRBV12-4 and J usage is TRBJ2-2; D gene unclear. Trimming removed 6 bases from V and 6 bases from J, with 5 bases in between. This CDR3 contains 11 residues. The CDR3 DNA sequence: TGTGCCAGCAGCCCCTCCGGGGAGCTGTTTTTT. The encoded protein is CASSPSGELFF.

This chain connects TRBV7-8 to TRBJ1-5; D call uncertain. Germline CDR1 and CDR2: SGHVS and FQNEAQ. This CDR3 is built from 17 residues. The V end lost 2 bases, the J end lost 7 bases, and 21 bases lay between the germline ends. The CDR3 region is CASSLSGEIQIGQPQHF. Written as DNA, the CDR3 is TGTGCCAGCAGCTTAAGCGGCGAAATACAGATCGGACAGCCCCAGCATTTT. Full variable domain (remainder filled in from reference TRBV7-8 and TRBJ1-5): GAGVSQSPRYKVAKRGQDVALRCDPISGHVSLFWYQQALGQGPEFLTYFQNEAQLDKSGLPSDRFFAERPEGSVSTLKIQRTQQEDSAVYLCASSLSGEIQIGQPQHFGDGTRLSIL.

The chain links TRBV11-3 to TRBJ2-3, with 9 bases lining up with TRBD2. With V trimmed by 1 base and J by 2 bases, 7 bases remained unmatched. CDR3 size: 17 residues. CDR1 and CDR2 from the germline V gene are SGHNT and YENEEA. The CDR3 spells CASSLGGSGGYTDTQYF. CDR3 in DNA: TGTGCCAGCAGCTTAGGCGGTAGCGGGGGTTACACAGATACGCAGTATTTT.

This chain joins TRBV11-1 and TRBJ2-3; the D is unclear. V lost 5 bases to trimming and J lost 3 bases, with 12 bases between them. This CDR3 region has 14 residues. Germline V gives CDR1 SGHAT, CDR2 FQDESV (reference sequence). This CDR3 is CASSPLVATDTQYF. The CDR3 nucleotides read TGTGCCAGCAGCCCCTTGGTGGCTACAGATACGCAGTATTTT.

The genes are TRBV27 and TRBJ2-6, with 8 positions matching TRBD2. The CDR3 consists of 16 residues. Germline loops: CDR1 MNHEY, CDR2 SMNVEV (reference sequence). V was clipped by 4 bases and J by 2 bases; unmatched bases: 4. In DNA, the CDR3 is TGTGCCAGCAGTTCCAGCGGGGGCACTGGGGCCAACGTCCTGACTTTC. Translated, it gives CASSSSGGTGANVLTF.

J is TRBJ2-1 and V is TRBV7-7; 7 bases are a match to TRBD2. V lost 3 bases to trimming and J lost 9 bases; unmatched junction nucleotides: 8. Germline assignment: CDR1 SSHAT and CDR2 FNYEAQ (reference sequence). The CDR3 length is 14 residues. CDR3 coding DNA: TGTGCCAGCAGCTTTACTAGCGCCGGCGGTGAGCAGTTCTTC. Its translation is CASSFTSAGGEQFF.

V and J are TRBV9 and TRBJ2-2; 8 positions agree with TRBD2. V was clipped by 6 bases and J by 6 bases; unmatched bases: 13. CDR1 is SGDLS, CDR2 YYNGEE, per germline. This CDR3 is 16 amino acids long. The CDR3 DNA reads TGTGCCAGCACCCCAAGCGGGGGTCCCTATGCCGGGGAGCTGTTTTTT. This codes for CASTPSGGPYAGELFF.

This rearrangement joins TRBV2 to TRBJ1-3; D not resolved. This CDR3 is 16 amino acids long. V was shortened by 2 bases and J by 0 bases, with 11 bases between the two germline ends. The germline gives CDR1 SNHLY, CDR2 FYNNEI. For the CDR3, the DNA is TGTGCCAGCAGTGAATATCGCGGCAGCTCTGGAAACACCATATATTTT. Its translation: CASSEYRGSSGNTIYF.

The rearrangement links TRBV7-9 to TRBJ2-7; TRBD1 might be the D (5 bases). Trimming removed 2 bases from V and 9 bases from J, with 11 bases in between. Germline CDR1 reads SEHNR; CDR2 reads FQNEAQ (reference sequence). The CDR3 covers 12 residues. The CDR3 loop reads CASSLSQGRQYV. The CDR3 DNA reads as TGTGCCAGCAGCTTATCTCAGGGTCGGCAGTACGTC.

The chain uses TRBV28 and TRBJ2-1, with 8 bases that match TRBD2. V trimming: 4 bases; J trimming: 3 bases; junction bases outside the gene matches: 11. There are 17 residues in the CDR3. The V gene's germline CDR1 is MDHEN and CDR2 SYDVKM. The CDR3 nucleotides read TGTGCCAGCAGTTCCTATCGGACTAGCTACAACTACAATGAGCAGTTCTTC. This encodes CASSSYRTSYNYNEQFF.

This chain's CDR3 is CASSFLAGGYTF. CDR3 nucleotides: TGTGCCAGCAGTTTTCTGGCGGGGGGCTACACCTTC. V usage is TRBV12-3 or TRBV12-4 and J usage is TRBJ1-2, with unresolved D. V was shortened by 3 bases and J by 8 bases, with 10 bases between the two germline ends. The CDR3 totals 12 residues.

The CDR3 spells CASSELEGNSNQPQHF. The DNA of the CDR3 is TGTGCCAGCAGTGAATTGGAGGGGAATAGCAATCAGCCCCAGCATTTT. The rearrangement joins TRBV6-1 to TRBJ1-5, with D tentatively TRBD1 (5 bases). Germline V CDR1 and CDR2: MNHNS, SASEGT. The CDR3 loop spans 16 amino acids. The ends were cut back, 2 bases at V and 0 bases at J, with 11 bases in the middle.

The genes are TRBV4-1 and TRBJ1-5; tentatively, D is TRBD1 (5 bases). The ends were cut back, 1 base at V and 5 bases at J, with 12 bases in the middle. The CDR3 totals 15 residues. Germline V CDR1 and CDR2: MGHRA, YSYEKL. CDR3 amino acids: CASSQAGRGDQPQHF. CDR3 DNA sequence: TGCGCCAGCAGCCAAGCTGGGAGGGGTGATCAGCCCCAGCATTTT.

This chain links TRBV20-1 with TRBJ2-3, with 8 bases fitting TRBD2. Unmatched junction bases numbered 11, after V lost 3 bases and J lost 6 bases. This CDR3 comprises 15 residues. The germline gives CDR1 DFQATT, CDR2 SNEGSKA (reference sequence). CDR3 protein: CSASAFRGGFDTQYF. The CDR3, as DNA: TGCAGTGCTAGTGCGTTCCGGGGGGGGTTCGATACGCAGTATTTT.

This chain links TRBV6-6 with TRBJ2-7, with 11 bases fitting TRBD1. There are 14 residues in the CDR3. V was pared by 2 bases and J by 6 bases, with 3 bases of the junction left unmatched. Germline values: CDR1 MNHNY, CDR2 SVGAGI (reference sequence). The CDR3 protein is CASSYAGQGGEQYV. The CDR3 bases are TGTGCCAGCAGTTACGCGGGACAGGGGGGCGAGCAGTACGTC.

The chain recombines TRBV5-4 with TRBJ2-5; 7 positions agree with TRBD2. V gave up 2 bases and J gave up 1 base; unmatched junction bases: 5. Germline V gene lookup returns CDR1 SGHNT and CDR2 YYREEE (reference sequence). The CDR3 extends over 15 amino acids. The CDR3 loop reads CASSFTSEIQETQYF. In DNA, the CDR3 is TGTGCCAGCAGCTTTACTAGCGAGATCCAAGAGACCCAGTACTTC.

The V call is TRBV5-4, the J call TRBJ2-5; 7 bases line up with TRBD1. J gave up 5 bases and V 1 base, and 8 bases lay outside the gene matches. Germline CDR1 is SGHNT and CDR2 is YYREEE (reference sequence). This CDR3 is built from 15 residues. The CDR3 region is CASSLSTGLKETQYF. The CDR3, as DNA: TGTGCCAGCAGCTTGTCGACAGGGTTGAAGGAGACCCAGTACTTC.

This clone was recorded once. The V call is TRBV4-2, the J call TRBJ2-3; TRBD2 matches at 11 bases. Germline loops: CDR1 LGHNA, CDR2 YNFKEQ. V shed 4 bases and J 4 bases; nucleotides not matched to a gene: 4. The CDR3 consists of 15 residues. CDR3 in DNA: TGTGCCAGCAGCCTCCAGGGACTAGCGGCAGATACGCAGTATTTT. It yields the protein CASSLQGLAADTQYF.

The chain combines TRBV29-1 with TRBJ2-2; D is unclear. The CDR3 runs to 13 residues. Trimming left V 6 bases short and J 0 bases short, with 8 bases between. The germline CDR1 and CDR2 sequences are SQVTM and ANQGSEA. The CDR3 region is CSVSPTNTGELFF. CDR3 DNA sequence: TGCAGCGTCTCGCCTACGAACACCGGGGAGCTGTTTTTT.

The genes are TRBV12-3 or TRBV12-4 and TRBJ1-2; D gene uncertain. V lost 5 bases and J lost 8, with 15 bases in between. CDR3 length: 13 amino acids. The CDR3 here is CASSERYIGGYTF. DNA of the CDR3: TGTGCCAGCAGTGAACGTTACATCGGGGGCTACACCTTC.

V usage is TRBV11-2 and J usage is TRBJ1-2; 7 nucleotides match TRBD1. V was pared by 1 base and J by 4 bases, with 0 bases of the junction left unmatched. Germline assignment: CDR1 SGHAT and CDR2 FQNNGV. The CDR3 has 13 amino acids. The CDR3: CASSLGDSYGYTF. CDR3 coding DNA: TGTGCCAGCAGCTTAGGGGACAGCTATGGCTACACCTTC.